This record covers a single T cell receptor beta chain. Its antigen is unknown. The treatment here: some 19 received Ad26.COV2.S at low or high dose, single or two shots; 5 received placebo; per-sample allocation not given. Sampling took place 63 days after the first vaccine or placebo injection. The data derive from a study of Ad26.COV2.S vaccination and SARS-CoV-2 variants. On the study more broadly: Recipients of Ad26.COV2.S got it intramuscularly, once or twice 56 days apart.

Clones were read by immunoSEQ multiplex PCR, and TCRdb kept only the in-frame ones, dropping some. The table shows a few hundred thousand clones, with roughly 90% occurring only once. Study-wide points: Possibly, TCR breadth and depth analyses underestimated total T cell responses.

Germline V gene lookup returns CDR1 SGHTA and CDR2 FQGNSA. The CDR3 spans 15 residues. With V trimmed by 2 bases and J by 10 bases, 8 bases remained unmatched. The source material was peripheral blood, sampled in a trial of Ad26.COV2.S vaccine versus placebo. The chain joins TRBV7-2 to TRBJ1-6, with 7 bases aligning to TRBD1. The TCR comes from a person aged 18-65 years who received the Ad26.COV2.S COVID-19 vaccine or a placebo. The CDR3: CASSLHRGHESPLHF. In nucleotides, the CDR3 is TGTGCCAGCAGCTTACACAGGGGTCATGAGTCACCCCTCCACTTT.